This TCR beta chain was recorded in a study of blood T cell repertoires in COVID-19 (dated by TCRdb to between 2020 and 2021). About the full investigation: Samples covering the acute and convalescent phases of COVID-19 were provided by collaborators in the United States, Italy and Spain. The repertoires were released in a freely available public database intended as a resource for research on the immune response to SARS-CoV-2. Sample metadata almost always included a de-identified subject ID, COVID-19 status, age in years and sex. Samples were obtained from the ongoing ImmuneRACE study (first 160 participants) and from some 1,200 subjects provided by 6 global collaborators. The dataset comprised deeply sampled blood TCRbeta repertoires from subjects exposed to, actively infected with, or recovered from COVID-19. Where available, HLA class I and class II types were obtained from metadata supplied by the sample provider rather than from assay-based typing. The material from the prospective study consisted of cDNA or gDNA derived from T cells, B-cell-depleted T cells, or PBMCs.

One collaborating source in Seattle enrolled patients during active infection and followed them longitudinally through the course of disease. Each collaborating institution followed its own protocols to collect whole blood in K2EDTA tubes. For TCRbeta analysis, collaborators shipped samples as frozen whole blood, isolated PBMCs, or DNA extracted from either of those sample types. The immunoSEQ Assay, a bias-controlled multiplex PCR, was used to amplify TCRbeta CDR3 regions from genomic DNA. The original methods were these. The number of nucleated cells in each sample was estimated from the amplification of reference gene primers within the assay. Sequence reads were collapsed and filtered to measure the absolute abundance of every unique TCRbeta CDR3 rearrangement. Productive Simpson clonality was computed per sample as the square root of Simpson's diversity index over productive rearrangements. TCRdb took this table from immuneACCESS and kept in-frame rearrangements with V and J called. Such tables lack part of the clones; where checked against another copy, unresolved V genes explain under half of the gap, and the rest is unexplained. D and trimming come from the DNA, and the V and J calls and clone size come from that table. The sample profile shows about 210,000 clones; 82% of them were found once. The top ten constitute around 8% of the sample.

Turning to this clone: Its specific antigen is unknown. Per-base qualities were not stored, and no clone one base away is much larger.

For CDR1 and CDR2, the germline V gene lists SGHDT and YYEEEE. Spanning cysteine to phenylalanine, the CDR3 consists of 12 amino acids. Only the CDR3 region is kept as DNA, spanning 36 bases read in frame from base 1. Relative to germline, V is missing 4 bases and J is missing 7 bases, with 4 bases of the junction outside any gene match. What the research found in general, with its limitations: Clinical and demographic metadata were provided uncurated, with the amount varying by source and participant.

The receptor chain draws on TRBV5-6 and TRBJ1-2; TRBD1 agrees with 7 junctional bases. The clonotype was recovered from a woman aged 60 to 75 with COVID-19, enrolled during active disease. The sequencing input was peripheral blood. The CDR3 reads CASSRTGRGYTF. At the DNA level, the sequence is TGTGCCAGCAGCAGGACAGGTCGTGGCTACACCTTC. With all but the CDR3 taken from the reference TRBV5-6 and TRBJ1-2 genes, the full variable domain is: DAGVTQSPTHLIKTRGQQVTLRCSPKSGHDTVSWYQQALGQGPQFIFQYYEEEERQRGNFPDRFSGHQFPNYSSELNVNALLLGDSALYLCASSRTGRGYTFGSGTRLTVV.